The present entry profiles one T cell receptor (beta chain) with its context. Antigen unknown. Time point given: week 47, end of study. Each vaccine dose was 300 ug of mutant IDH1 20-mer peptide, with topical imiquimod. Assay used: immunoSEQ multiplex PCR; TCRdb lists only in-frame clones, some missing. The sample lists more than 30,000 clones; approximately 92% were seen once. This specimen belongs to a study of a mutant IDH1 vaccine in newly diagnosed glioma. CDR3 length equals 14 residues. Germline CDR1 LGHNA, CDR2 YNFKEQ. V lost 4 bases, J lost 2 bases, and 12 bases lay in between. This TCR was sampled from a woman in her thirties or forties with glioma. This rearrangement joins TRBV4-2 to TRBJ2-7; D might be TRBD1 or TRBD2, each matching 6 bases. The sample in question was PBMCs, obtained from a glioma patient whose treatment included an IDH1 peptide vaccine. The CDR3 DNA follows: TGTGCCAGCAGCCCCCAAAGGGGGGCCTACGAGCAGTACTTC. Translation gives CASSPQRGAYEQYF.